This TCR beta chain was sequenced in a study of a mutant IDH1 vaccine in newly diagnosed glioma. Study in general: Patients had eight vaccinations, in weeks 1, 3, 5, 7, 11, 15, 19 and 23. The study started vaccination 4-6 weeks after radiotherapy alone, or with temozolomide cycles. Patients got radiotherapy, temozolomide, or both beforehand, and most got both. Study results and limitations: Patients mounted vaccine-induced immune responses in 90% to 95% of cases.

Some clones are missing from TCRdb's copy, which holds only in-frame ones; the method was immunoSEQ multiplex PCR. The data contain tens of thousands of clones, about 91% of them singletons. Trimming removed 3 bases from V and 11 bases from J, with 17 bases in between. Germline V gives CDR1 LNHDA, CDR2 SQIVND (reference sequence). The CDR3 sequence is 14 residues long. This clone was picked up one time. No antigen is known for it. The time point: week 5, during vaccination. In the vaccine, a single dose held 300 ug of the mutant IDH1 20-mer peptide, along with topical imiquimod. Material: PBMCs, obtained from a glioma patient whose treatment included an IDH1 peptide vaccine. The TCR originated in a woman in her 50s with glioma. The V gene is TRBV19, the J gene TRBJ2-4; D perhaps matches TRBD2 (5 bases). The CDR3 sequence: CASSIGKGSQVQYF. DNA for the CDR3: TGTGCCAGTAGTATCGGGAAGGGCTCCCAGGTTCAGTACTTC.